The clone carrying this TCR beta chain was seen only a few times. The sample comes from a study of T-cell reconstitution after alpha-beta-depleted transplantation in children. The CDR3 length is 16 residues. V was shortened by 5 bases and J by 0 bases, with 14 bases between the two germline ends. Library preparation (for TCRbeta) was performed with unique molecular identifiers. In TCRdb, the PCR reads were re-called with MiXCR into one record per CDR3 protein. In the table there are approximately 270,000 distinct CDR3 sequences, over 8% of which are singletons. The sample in question was PBMCs from the stem cell graft donor, obtained from the stem cell graft. This TCR derives from a human donor who donated a stem cell graft to a child with SCID. The chain couples TRBV12-3 or TRBV12-4 to TRBJ2-1; D is uncertain. CDR3 nucleotides: TGTGCCAGCAGTACGAAAAACCGTAACTCCTACAATGAGCAGTTCTTC. Translating gives CASSTKNRNSYNEQFF.